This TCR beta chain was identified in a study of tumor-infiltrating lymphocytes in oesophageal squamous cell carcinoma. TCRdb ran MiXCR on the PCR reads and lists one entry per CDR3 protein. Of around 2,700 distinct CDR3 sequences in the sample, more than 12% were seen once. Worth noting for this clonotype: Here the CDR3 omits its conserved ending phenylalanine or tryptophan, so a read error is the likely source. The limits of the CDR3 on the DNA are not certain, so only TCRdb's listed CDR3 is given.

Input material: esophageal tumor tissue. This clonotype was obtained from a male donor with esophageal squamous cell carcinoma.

Here the CDR3 reads CASSLDRTGVNGYTFGP. The V gene is TRBV7-2, the J gene TRBJ2-3; whether TRBD1, the table's D call, matches the DNA was not checked. Germline lookup yields CDR1 SGHTA and CDR2 FQGNSA. Ends included, the CDR3 has 17 residues.